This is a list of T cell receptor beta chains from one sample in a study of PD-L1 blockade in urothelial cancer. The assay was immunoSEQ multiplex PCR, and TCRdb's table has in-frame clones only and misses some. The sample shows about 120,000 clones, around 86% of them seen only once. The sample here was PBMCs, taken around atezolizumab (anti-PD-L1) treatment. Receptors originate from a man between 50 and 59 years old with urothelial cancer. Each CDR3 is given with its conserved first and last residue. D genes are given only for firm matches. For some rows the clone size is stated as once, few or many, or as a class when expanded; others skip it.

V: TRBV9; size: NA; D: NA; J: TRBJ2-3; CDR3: CASSASSTDTQYF; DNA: TGTGCCAGCAGCGCTAGTAGCACAGATACGCAGTATTTT
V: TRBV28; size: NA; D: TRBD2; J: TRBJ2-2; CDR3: CASREIGRANTGELFF; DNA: TGTGCCAGCAGGGAGATCGGGAGGGCGAACACCGGGGAGCTGTTTTTT
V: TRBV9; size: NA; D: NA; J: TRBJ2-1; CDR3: CASSPDTKSSYNEQFF; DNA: TGTGCCAGCAGCCCCGACACCAAGAGCTCCTACAATGAGCAGTTCTTC
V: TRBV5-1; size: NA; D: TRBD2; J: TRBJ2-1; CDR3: CASSPRVAGSNEQFF; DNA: TGCGCCAGCAGCCCCCGGGTAGCGGGGTCCAATGAGCAGTTCTTC
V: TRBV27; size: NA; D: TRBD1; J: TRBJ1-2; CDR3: CASSFGGQGNYGYTF; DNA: TGTGCCAGCAGTTTTGGGGGACAGGGGAACTATGGCTACACCTTC
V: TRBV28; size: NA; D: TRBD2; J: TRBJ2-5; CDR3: CASSHGLARTLYF; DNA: TGTGCCAGCAGCCATGGACTAGCGCGTACCTTGTACTTC
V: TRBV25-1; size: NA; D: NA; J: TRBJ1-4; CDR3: CAVAGPATNEKLFF; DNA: TGTGCCGTGGCAGGCCCTGCAACTAATGAAAAACTGTTTTTT
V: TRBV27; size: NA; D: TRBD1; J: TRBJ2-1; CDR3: CASSISGTGTREQFF; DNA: TGTGCCAGCAGTATATCCGGGACAGGGACTCGTGAGCAGTTCTTC
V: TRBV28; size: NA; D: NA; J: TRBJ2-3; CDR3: CASVRADTQYF; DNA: TGTGCCAGCGTGAGGGCAGATACGCAGTATTTT
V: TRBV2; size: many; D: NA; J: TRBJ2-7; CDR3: CASSGESYEQYF; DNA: TGTGCCAGCAGTGGTGAGTCCTACGAGCAGTACTTC
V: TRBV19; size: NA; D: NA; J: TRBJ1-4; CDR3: CASSIQGGEKLFF; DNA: TGTGCCAGTAGTATCCAGGGAGGCGAAAAACTGTTTTTT
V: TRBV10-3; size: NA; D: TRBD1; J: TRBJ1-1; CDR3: CAISEGTGGSFGAFF; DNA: TGTGCCATCAGTGAGGGGACAGGGGGCAGTTTTGGAGCTTTCTTT
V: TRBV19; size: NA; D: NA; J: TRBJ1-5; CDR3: CASSIATYQPQHF; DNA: TGTGCCAGTAGTATAGCCACTTACCAGCCCCAGCATTTT
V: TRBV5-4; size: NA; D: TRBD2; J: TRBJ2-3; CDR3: CASSLVASGATDTQYF; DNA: TGTGCCAGCAGCTTGGTGGCTAGCGGGGCCACAGATACGCAGTATTTT
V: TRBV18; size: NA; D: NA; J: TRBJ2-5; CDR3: CASSPVRGTRETQYF; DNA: TGTGCCAGCTCACCCGTACGTGGTACCAGGGAGACCCAGTACTTC
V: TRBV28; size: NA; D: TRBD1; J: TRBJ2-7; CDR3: CASSPSGTGGYEQYF; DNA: TGTGCCAGCAGTCCCTCCGGGACAGGGGGCTACGAGCAGTACTTC
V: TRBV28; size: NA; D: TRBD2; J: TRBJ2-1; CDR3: CASSSSGSRANEQFF; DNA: TGTGCCAGCAGTTCCAGCGGGAGTCGGGCCAATGAGCAGTTCTTC
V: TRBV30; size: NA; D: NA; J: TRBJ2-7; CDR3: CAWSMRLAYEQYF; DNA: TGTGCCTGGAGTATGAGACTAGCCTACGAGCAGTACTTC
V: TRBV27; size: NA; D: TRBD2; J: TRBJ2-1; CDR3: CASSTLAGGPNEQFF; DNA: TGTGCCAGCAGTACACTAGCGGGAGGGCCAAATGAGCAGTTCTTC
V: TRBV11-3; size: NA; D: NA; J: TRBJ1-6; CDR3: CASSLDAGSPLHF; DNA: TGTGCCAGCAGCTTAGATGCGGGGTCACCCCTCCACTTT
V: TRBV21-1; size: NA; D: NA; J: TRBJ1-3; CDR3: CASTPWPGQGIYF; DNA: TGTGCCAGCACTCCGTGGCCGGGACAGGGTATATATTTT
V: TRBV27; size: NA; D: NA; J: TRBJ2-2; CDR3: CASRSPGMGAGELFF; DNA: TGTGCCAGCAGAAGCCCCGGGATGGGTGCCGGGGAGCTGTTTTTT
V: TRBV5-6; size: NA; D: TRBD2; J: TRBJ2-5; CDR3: CASSLGFFSGTRETQYF; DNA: TGTGCCAGCAGCTTGGGGTTTTTCAGCGGGACTAGAGAGACCCAGTACTTC
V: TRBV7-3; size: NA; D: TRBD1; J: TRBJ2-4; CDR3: CASSLGQANIQYF; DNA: TGTGCCAGCAGCTTGGGACAGGCAAACATTCAGTACTTC
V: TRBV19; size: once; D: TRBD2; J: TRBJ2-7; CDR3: CASSSPGGQEQYF; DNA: TGTGCCAGTAGTTCCCCGGGGGGGCAGGAGCAGTACTTC
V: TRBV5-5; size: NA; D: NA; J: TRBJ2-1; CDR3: CASSLGARGAIGNEQFF; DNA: TGTGCCAGCAGCTTGGGGGCTCGCGGGGCCATCGGGAATGAGCAGTTCTTC
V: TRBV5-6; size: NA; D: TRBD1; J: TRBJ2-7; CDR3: CASSQTGGDYEQYF; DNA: TGTGCCAGCAGCCAAACAGGGGGCGACTACGAGCAGTACTTC
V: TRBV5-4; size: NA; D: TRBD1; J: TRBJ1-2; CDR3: CASSAATGGGGYTF; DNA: TGTGCCAGCAGCGCGGCCACAGGGGGAGGCGGCTACACCTTC
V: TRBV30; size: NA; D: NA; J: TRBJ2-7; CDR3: CAWSTRQRSYEQYF; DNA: TGTGCCTGGAGTACGAGACAGAGAAGCTACGAGCAGTACTTC
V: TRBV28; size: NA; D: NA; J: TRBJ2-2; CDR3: CASGGSAGELFF; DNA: TGTGCCAGTGGGGGGTCCGCCGGGGAGCTGTTTTTT
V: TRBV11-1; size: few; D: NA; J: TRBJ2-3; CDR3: CASSFGPDTQYF; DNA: TGTGCCAGCAGCTTCGGTCCAGATACGCAGTATTTT
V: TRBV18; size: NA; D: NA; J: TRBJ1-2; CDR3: CASSQTGGGYTF; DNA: TGTGCCAGCTCACAAACAGGTGGAGGCTACACCTTC
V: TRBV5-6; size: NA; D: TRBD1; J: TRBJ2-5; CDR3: CASSPPGQGVTETQYF; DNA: TGTGCCAGCAGCCCCCCGGGACAGGGGGTGACGGAGACCCAGTACTTC
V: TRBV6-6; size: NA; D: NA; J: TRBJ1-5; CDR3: CASSHDTRGQPQHF; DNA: TGTGCCAGCAGCCACGACACTCGGGGTCAGCCCCAGCATTTT